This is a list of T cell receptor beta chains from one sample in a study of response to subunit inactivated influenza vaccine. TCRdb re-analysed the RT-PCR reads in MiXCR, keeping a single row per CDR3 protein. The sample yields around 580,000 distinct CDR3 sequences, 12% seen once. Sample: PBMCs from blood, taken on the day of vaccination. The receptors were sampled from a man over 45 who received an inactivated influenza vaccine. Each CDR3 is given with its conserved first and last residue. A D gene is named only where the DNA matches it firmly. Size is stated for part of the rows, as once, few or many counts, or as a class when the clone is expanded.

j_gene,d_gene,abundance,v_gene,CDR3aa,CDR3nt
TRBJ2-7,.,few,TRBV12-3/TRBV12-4,CASSRPPYEQYF,TGTGCCAGCAGCCGCCCTCCCTACGAGCAGTACTTC
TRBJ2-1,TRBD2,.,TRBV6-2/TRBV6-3,CASSWGTSVYNEQFF,TGTGCCAGCAGTTGGGGGACTAGCGTCTACAATGAGCAGTTCTTC
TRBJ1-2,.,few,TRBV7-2,CASSPRLSGYTF,TGTGCCAGCAGCCCCCGGCTCTCGGGCTACACCTTC
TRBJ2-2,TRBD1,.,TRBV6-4,CASTRDSQQLHTGELFF,TGTGCCAGCACCCGGGACAGTCAGCAACTTCACACCGGGGAGCTGTTTTTT
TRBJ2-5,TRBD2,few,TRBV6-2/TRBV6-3,CATGLATETQYF,TGTGCCACCGGACTAGCGACGGAGACCCAGTACTTC
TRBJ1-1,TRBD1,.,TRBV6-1,CASSPTGGQNTEAFF,TGTGCCAGCAGTCCGACAGGGGGACAGAACACTGAAGCTTTCTTT
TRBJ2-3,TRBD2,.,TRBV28,CASSLSAGGWDTQYF,TGTGCCAGCAGTTTATCCGCGGGAGGGTGGGATACGCAGTATTTT
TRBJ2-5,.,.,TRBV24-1,CATSDPARGGETQYF,TGTGCCACCAGTGATCCCGCTCGGGGCGGGGAGACCCAGTACTTC
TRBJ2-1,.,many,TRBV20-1,CSARDRREGGNEQFF,TGCAGTGCTAGAGATCGAAGGGAAGGTGGCAATGAGCAGTTCTTC
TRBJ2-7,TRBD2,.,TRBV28,CASSPMGGSYEQYF,TGTGCCAGCAGCCCGATGGGGGGGTCCTACGAGCAGTACTTC
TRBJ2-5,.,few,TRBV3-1,CASSQLGGQVETQYF,TGTGCCAGCAGCCAGCTGGGGGGGCAAGTAGAGACCCAGTACTTC
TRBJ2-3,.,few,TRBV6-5,CASSYGAGLGTDTQYF,TGTGCCAGCAGTTACGGGGCAGGGCTTGGCACAGATACGCAGTATTTT
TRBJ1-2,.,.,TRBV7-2,CASSLSTGSYGYTF,TGTGCCAGCAGCTTATCGACAGGTTCCTATGGCTACACCTTC
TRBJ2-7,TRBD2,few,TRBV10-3,CAISDGRLAGVTYEQYF,TGTGCCATCAGTGATGGCCGTCTAGCGGGAGTTACCTACGAGCAGTACTTC
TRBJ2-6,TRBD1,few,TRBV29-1,CSGGQGVPPLGANVLTF,TGCAGCGGGGGACAGGGGGTCCCCCCCTTGGGGGCCAACGTCCTGACTTTC
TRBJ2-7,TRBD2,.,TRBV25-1,CASRQDGRYEQYF,TGTGCCAGCAGACAGGACGGGAGGTACGAGCAGTACTTC
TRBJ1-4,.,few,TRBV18,CASSPIGIGREKLFF,TGTGCCAGCTCACCAATCGGGATAGGTCGGGAAAAACTGTTTTTT
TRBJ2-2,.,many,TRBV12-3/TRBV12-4,CASSLTRTTGELFF,TGTGCCAGCAGTTTGACACGGACCACCGGGGAGCTGTTTTTT
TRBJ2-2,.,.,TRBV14,CASSQDRSPPTFF,TGTGCCAGCAGCCAAGATCGGAGTCCTCCCACCTTTTTT
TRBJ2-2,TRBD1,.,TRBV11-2,CASSLLWGQPNTGELFF,TGTGCCAGCAGCTTATTGTGGGGACAGCCGAACACCGGGGAGCTGTTTTTT
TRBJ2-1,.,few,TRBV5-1,CASSRRAEGDEQFF,TGCGCCAGCAGTCGACGGGCGGAGGGCGATGAGCAGTTCTTC
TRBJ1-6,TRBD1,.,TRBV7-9,CASSAVTGLNSPLHF,TGTGCCAGCAGCGCCGTGACAGGGTTGAATTCACCCCTCCACTTT
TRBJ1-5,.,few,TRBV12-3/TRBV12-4,CASSLSGREGQPQHF,TGTGCCAGCAGTCTCTCTGGCAGGGAAGGTCAGCCCCAGCATTTT
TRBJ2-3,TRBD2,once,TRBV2,CASSESQFGASGSSTDTQYF,TGTGCCAGCAGTGAAAGTCAGTTCGGCGCTAGCGGCAGCTCCACAGATACGCAGTATTTT
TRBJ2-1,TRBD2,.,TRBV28,CASSLWGLAGDNEQFF,TGTGCCAGCAGTTTATGGGGACTAGCGGGGGACAATGAGCAGTTCTTC
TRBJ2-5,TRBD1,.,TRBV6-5,CATRQGIETQYF,TGTGCCACCCGACAGGGCATCGAGACCCAGTACTTC
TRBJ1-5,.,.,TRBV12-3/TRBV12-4,CASSLGAGRGQPQHF,TGTGCCAGCAGTTTAGGGGCAGGAAGAGGACAGCCCCAGCATTTT
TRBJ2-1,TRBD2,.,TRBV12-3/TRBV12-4,CASSSLAAYNEQFF,TGTGCCAGCAGTTCACTAGCGGCTTACAATGAGCAGTTCTTC
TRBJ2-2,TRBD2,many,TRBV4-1,CASSQGLAGPGELFF,TGCGCCAGCAGCCAAGGACTAGCGGGTCCCGGGGAGCTGTTTTTT
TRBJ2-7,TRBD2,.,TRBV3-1,CASSQMTSGTYEQYF,TGTGCCAGCAGCCAAATGACTAGCGGTACCTACGAGCAGTACTTC
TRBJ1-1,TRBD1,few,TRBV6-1,CASSGLMTGYNTEAFF,TGTGCCAGCAGTGGGCTAATGACAGGGTACAACACTGAAGCTTTCTTT
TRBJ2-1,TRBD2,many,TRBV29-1,CSGTGLGNEQFF,TGCAGCGGGACGGGACTAGGAAATGAGCAGTTCTTC
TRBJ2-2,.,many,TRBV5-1,CASNAQGTNTGELFF,TGCGCCAGCAATGCTCAGGGCACGAACACCGGGGAGCTGTTTTTT
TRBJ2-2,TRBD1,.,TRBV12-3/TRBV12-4,CAARQGANTGELFF,TGTGCCGCAAGACAGGGGGCTAACACCGGGGAGCTGTTTTTT
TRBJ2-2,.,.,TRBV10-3,CAIATGSTGELFF,TGTGCCATTGCGACAGGAAGCACCGGGGAGCTGTTTTTT
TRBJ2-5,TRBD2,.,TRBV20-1,CSARVIPRWGEGVGETQYF,TGCAGTGCTAGAGTTATCCCTAGATGGGGGGAGGGCGTTGGGGAGACCCAGTACTTC
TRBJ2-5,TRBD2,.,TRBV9,CASSVSGGSGLETQYF,TGTGCCAGCAGCGTATCCGGCGGGAGTGGATTGGAGACCCAGTACTTC
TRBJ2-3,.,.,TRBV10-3,CAISESWAATTSTDTQYF,TGTGCCATCAGTGAGTCGTGGGCGGCGACAACTAGCACAGATACGCAGTATTTT
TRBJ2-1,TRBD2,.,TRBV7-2,CASSQSGRTYNEQFF,TGTGCCAGCAGCCAAAGCGGGAGGACCTACAATGAGCAGTTCTTC
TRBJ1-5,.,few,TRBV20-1,CSASMSAYQPQHF,TGCAGTGCCTCTATGAGTGCTTATCAGCCCCAGCATTTT
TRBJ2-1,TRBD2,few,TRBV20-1,CSAALPAGGHNEQFF,TGCAGTGCCGCGCTCCCAGCGGGAGGACACAATGAGCAGTTCTTC
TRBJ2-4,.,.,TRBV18,CASSPLRENIQYF,TGTGCCAGCTCACCCCTCAGGGAAAACATTCAGTACTTC
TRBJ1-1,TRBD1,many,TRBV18,CASSPGTGMNTEAFF,TGTGCCAGCTCACCAGGGACAGGGATGAACACTGAAGCTTTCTTT
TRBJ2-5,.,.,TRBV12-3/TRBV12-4,CASSPDRFQETQYF,TGTGCCAGCAGTCCGGATCGGTTCCAAGAGACCCAGTACTTC
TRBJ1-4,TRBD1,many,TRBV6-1,CASSTGGVEKLFF,TGTGCCAGCAGCACAGGGGGTGTTGAAAAACTGTTTTTT
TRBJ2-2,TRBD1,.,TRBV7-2,CASSYRQGVTGELFF,TGTGCCAGCAGTTATCGACAGGGCGTCACCGGGGAGCTGTTTTTT
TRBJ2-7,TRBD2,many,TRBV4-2,CASSPRLAAGVEQYF,TGTGCCAGCAGCCCCAGACTAGCGGCTGGGGTCGAGCAGTACTTC
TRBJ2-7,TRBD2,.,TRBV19,CASSIGAGETYEQYF,TGTGCCAGTAGTATAGGGGCGGGAGAAACCTACGAGCAGTACTTC